This TCR beta chain was profiled in a study of regulatory T cells in long-lasting Graves disease. Germline CDR1 LGHDT, CDR2 YNNKEL (reference sequence). This CDR3 is built from 15 residues. V was pared by 2 bases and J by 4 bases, with 4 bases of the junction left unmatched. Arm-PCR of CDR3 regions and iRepertoire HTBI primers were used to build TCR beta libraries. TCRdb reanalysed the multiplex PCR reads using MiXCR and keeps one entry per CDR3 protein. Of approximately 390,000 distinct CDR3 sequences listed, under 20% are singletons. Regarding time point: newly diagnosed GD, antithyroid drugs for less than 3 months. From RNA extracted from PBMCs, the TCR library was made. This clonotype was found many times. This sample also appeared in a second study, on T cells in Graves' hyperthyroidism and ophthalmopathy. Turning to that study: Researchers report that a 13 V-J model separated ophthalmopathy from stable hyperthyroidism.

Sample: peripheral blood mononuclear cells (PBMCs), taken at new diagnosis, from a patient treated with antithyroid drugs. The sequence was collected from a woman aged 18-29 years with Graves disease. This chain links TRBV3-1 with TRBJ1-1; 10 bases align to TRBD1. DNA for the CDR3: TGTGCCAGCAGCCAAAACCGGGACAGGGGCACTGAAGCTTTCTTT. This translates into CASSQNRDRGTEAFF.